These 14 T cell receptor beta chains were all obtained from the same sample, sequenced in a study of beta chain features in type 1 diabetes. General study points: Type 1 diabetes patients had TCRB CDR3s that were shorter (moderately but significantly so) in all four CD4+ subsets.

The entirety of the isolated RNA underwent reverse transcription, so expressed TCRB transcripts were sequenced. The assay was immunoSEQ multiplex PCR, and TCRdb's table has in-frame clones only and misses some. The sample has about 280,000 clones; 15% are singletons. No antigen is known for these receptors. The material sequenced was naive CD4+ T cells from blood. Every receptor here comes from a man younger than 35 with type 1 diabetes.

In this sample, this clone turned up a few times. This chain connects TRBV7-6 to TRBJ2-5, with 7 bases matching TRBD1. CDR1 and CDR2 from the germline V gene are SGHVS and FNYEAQ. The CDR3 spans 14 residues. With 2 bases clipped from V and 12 bases from J, the junction kept 12 bases outside the gene matches. CDR3 DNA: TGTGCCAGCAGCTTATCTCGGGACAGTTCAAACGAGTACTTC. This sequence encodes CASSLSRDSSNEYF. The complete variable domain, with remaining parts taken from reference TRBV7-6 and TRBJ2-5, reads GAGVSQSPRYKVTKRGQDVALRCDPISGHVSLYWYRQALGQGPEFLTYFNYEAQQDKSGLPNDRFSAERPEGSISTLTIQRTEQRDSAMYRCASSLSRDSSNEYFGPGTRLLVL.

The J gene is TRBJ2-7, the V gene TRBV7-9, with TRBD1 identical over 7 bases. The CDR3 is 17 amino acids. Germline lookup yields CDR1 SEHNR and CDR2 FQNEAQ (reference sequence). The J segment lost 0 bases and the V segment lost 5 bases, leaving 13 bases of the junction unmatched. In DNA, the CDR3 is TGTGCCAGCAGCCAGAGCGACAGGGTCCAAACCTCCTACGAGCAGTACTTC. Its translation: CASSQSDRVQTSYEQYF.

The V gene is TRBV5-4, the J gene TRBJ2-2, with 7 bases lining up with TRBD1. This CDR3 contains 15 residues. CDR1 is SGHNT and CDR2 is YYREEE in the germline V gene (reference sequence). Germline trimming cut 3 bases from V and 0 bases from J; bases unmatched to any gene: 2. CDR3 amino acids: CASSYRGPNTGELFF. The CDR3 region has the DNA TGTGCCAGCAGCTACAGGGGTCCGAACACCGGGGAGCTGTTTTTT.

The gene calls are TRBV29-1 and TRBJ2-5; D call uncertain. Trimming cost V 6 bases and J 2 bases, with 10 bases left between them. In germline, CDR1 is SQVTM, CDR2 ANQGSEA. This CDR3 has 12 residues. Here the CDR3 reads CSVWARQETQYF. The CDR3 nucleotides read TGCAGCGTCTGGGCCCGACAAGAGACCCAGTACTTC.

To note about this clone: The sample has other DNA sequences that encode this CDR3 too. This sequence joins TRBV5-1 and TRBJ2-5; D is uncertain. Trimming took 0 bases from V and 5 from J, leaving 5 bases between them. Germline CDR1 reads SGHRS; CDR2 reads YFSETQ. This CDR3 contains 12 residues. CDR3 protein: CASSLALETQYF. The DNA for the CDR3 is TGCGCCAGCAGCTTGGCCCTGGAGACCCAGTACTTC.

This clone was recorded a few times. The V and J genes are TRBV7-8 and TRBJ2-4; 8 bases are shared with TRBD2. The germline V gene has CDR1 SGHVS and CDR2 FQNEAQ. V lost 3 bases, J lost 3 bases, and 4 bases stayed unmatched. This CDR3 has 15 residues. The CDR3 is CASSFGREGKNIQYF. The CDR3 DNA reads TGTGCCAGCAGCTTCGGCCGGGAGGGCAAAAACATTCAGTACTTC.

This chain connects TRBV5-1 to TRBJ2-3; perhaps TRBD1 as D (6 bases). Germline loops: CDR1 SGHRS, CDR2 YFSETQ. The CDR3 has 15 residues. The V gene lost 0 bases and the J gene lost 5 bases, with 13 bases spanning the gap. The CDR3 loop reads CASSLGRGRGDTQYF. The CDR3 DNA reads TGCGCCAGCAGCTTGGGCAGGGGCCGTGGAGATACGCAGTATTTT.

This sequence joins TRBV2 and TRBJ1-5; D ambiguous. V was cut by 6 bases and J by 1 base, with 7 bases left in between. CDR3 size: 13 residues. The V gene's germline CDR1 is SNHLY and CDR2 FYNNEI. CDR3 DNA sequence: TGTGCCAGCAGCTGGGAGAGCAATCAGCCCCAGCATTTT. As protein: CASSWESNQPQHF.

This clone was seen a handful of times. V and J are TRBV29-1 and TRBJ2-3; 7 bases are a match to TRBD1. The germline CDR1 and CDR2 sequences are SQVTM and ANQGSEA. There are 13 residues in the CDR3. V shed 7 bases and J 2 bases; nucleotides not matched to a gene: 6. This chain's CDR3 is CSADRADTDTQYF. In DNA, the CDR3 is TGCAGCGCTGACAGGGCTGACACAGATACGCAGTATTTT.

This rearrangement joins TRBV15 to TRBJ2-1; 8 bases fit TRBD2. V lost 3 bases, J lost 3 bases, and 16 bases stayed unmatched. The CDR3 extends over 19 amino acids. The germline CDR1 and CDR2 sequences are LNHNV and YYDKDF (reference sequence). This CDR3 is CATSRGYQQAGAVYNEQFF. The CDR3 nucleotides read TGTGCCACCAGCAGGGGCTACCAACAAGCGGGAGCGGTCTACAATGAGCAGTTCTTC. Full variable domain (missing parts from reference TRBV15 and TRBJ2-1): DAMVIQNPRYQVTQFGKPVTLSCSQTLNHNVMYWYQQKSSQAPKLLFHYYDKDFNNEADTPDNFQSRRPNTSFCFLDIRSPGLGDTAMYLCATSRGYQQAGAVYNEQFFGPGTRLTVL.

This clone occurred a few times. The chain uses TRBV15 and TRBJ1-5; TRBD1 might be the D (5 bases). Germline loops: CDR1 LNHNV, CDR2 YYDKDF (reference sequence). V lost 3 bases and J lost 4, with 10 bases in between. The CDR3 covers 14 residues. The CDR3, as DNA: TGTGCCACCAGCAGTGGACAACCTAATCAGCCCCAGCATTTT. Protein sequence: CATSSGQPNQPQHF.

This chain connects TRBV28 to TRBJ1-2; tentative D call: TRBD1 (6 bases). The germline CDR1 and CDR2 sequences are MDHEN and SYDVKM. This CDR3 has 14 amino acids. Trimming stripped 6 bases from V and 8 bases from J, with 19 bases between. The CDR3 bases are TGTGCCAGCAGCATCGGTAGGGGGGGAGGAGGCTACACCTTC. This gives the protein CASSIGRGGGGYTF.

The gene calls are TRBV7-9 and TRBJ1-2, with D possibly being TRBD1 (5 bases). Between the trimmed V and J ends, which lost 3 bases and 6 bases, there was a span of 20 bases. Germline values: CDR1 SEHNR, CDR2 FQNEAQ (reference sequence). The CDR3 totals 16 residues. CDR3 in DNA: TGTGCCAGCAGCTTTATGGTGTCGGGGGAGAAGAATGGCTACACCTTC. It specifies CASSFMVSGEKNGYTF. Full variable domain (missing parts from reference TRBV7-9 and TRBJ1-2): DTGVSQNPRHKITKRGQNVTFRCDPISEHNRLYWYRQTLGQGPEFLTYFQNEAQLEKSRLLSDRFSAERPKGSFSTLEIQRTEQGDSAMYLCASSFMVSGEKNGYTFGSGTRLTVV.

This clone was seen more than once but under ten times. V and J are TRBV18 and TRBJ2-1; 12 bases align to TRBD2. V trimming: 4 bases; J trimming: 6 bases; junction bases outside the gene matches: 4. The CDR3 contains 15 residues. In germline, CDR1 is KGHSH, CDR2 LQKENI. The CDR3 coding sequence is TGTGCCAGCTCACTCGGACTAGCGGGGTCCAATGAGCAGTTCTTC. It codes for CASSLGLAGSNEQFF. The entire variable domain, with the rest obtained from reference TRBV18 and TRBJ2-1, is as follows: NAGVMQNPRHLVRRRGQEARLRCSPMKGHSHVYWYRQLPEEGLKFMVYLQKENIIDESGMPKERFSAEFPKEGPSILRIQQVVRGDSAAYFCASSLGLAGSNEQFFGPGTRLTVL.